This TCR beta chain was documented in a study of cytomegalovirus exposure and HLA in healthy donors. Regarding the study as a whole: Diagnosis of cytomegalovirus status made by the classifier reportedly showed high specificity and sensitivity.

Researchers ran the PCR with 60 Vbeta and 13 Jbeta primers. Assay: immunoSEQ multiplex PCR; the TCRdb copy retains only in-frame clones and omits some. Of about 150,000 clones in the sample, roughly 80% were seen once. The junction had 3 bases not matched to a gene; V was cut back by 7 bases and J by 2 bases. Germline V gene sequence: CDR1 SNHLY, CDR2 FYNNEI. CDR3 size: 13 residues. As concerns this clone: What it binds is not known. Other DNA sequences within the sample encode an identical CDR3.

This TCR was recovered from a woman aged 40 to 50 in good health and CMV-seropositive. Material: PBMCs. The J gene is TRBJ2-3, the V gene TRBV2; TRBD1 matches 7 bases. In nucleotides, the CDR3 is TGTGCCAGCACGGGACAGATCACAGATACGCAGTATTTT. This sequence encodes CASTGQITDTQYF.